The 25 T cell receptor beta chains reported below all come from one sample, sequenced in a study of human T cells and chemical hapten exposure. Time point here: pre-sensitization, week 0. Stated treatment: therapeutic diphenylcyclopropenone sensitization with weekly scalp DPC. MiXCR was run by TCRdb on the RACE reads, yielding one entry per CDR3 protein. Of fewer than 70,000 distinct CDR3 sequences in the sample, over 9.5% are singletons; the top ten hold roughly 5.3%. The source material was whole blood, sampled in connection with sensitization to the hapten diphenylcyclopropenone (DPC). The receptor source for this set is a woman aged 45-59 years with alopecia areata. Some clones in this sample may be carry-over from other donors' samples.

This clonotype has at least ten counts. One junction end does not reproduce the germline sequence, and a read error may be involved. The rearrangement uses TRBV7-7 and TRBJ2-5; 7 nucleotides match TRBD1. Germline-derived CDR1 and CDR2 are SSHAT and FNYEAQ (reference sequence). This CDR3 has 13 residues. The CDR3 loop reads CASSLGTEETQYF. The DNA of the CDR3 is TGTGCTAGCAGCCTGGGGACAGAAGAGACCCAGTACTTC.

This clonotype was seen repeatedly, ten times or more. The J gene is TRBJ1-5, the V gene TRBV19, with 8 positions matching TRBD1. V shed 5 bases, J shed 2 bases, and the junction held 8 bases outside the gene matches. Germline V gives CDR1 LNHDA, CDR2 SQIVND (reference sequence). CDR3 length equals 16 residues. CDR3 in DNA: TGTGCCAGTAGTGCCAGACAGGGGCCGGGCAATCAGCCCCAGCATTTT. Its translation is CASSARQGPGNQPQHF.

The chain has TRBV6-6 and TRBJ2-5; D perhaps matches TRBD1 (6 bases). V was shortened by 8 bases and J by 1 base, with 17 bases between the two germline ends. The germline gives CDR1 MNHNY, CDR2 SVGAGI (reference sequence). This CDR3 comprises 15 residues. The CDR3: CASRRVGATQETQYF. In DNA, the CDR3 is TGTGCCAGCCGACGCGTGGGGGCAACCCAAGAGACCCAGTACTTC.

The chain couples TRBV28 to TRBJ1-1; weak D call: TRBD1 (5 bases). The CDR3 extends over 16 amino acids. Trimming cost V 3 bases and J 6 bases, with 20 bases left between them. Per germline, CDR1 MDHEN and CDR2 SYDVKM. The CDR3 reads CASSFWSVGGVSEAFF. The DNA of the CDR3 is TGTGCCAGCAGTTTTTGGTCCGTGGGGGGAGTCTCTGAAGCTTTCTTT.

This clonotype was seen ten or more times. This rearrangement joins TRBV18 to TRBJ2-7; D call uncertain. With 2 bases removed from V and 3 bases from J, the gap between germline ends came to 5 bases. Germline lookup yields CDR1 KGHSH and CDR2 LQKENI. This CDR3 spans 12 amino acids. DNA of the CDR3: TGTGCCAGCTCACCAGGGTACTACGAGCAGTACTTC. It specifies CASSPGYYEQYF.

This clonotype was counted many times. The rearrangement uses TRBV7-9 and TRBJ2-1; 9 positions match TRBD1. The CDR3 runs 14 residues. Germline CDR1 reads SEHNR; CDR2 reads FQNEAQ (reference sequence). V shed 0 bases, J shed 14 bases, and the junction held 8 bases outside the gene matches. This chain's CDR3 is CASSLAGQGSVEFF. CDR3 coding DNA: TGTGCCAGCAGCTTAGCGGGACAGGGTTCGGTGGAGTTCTTC.

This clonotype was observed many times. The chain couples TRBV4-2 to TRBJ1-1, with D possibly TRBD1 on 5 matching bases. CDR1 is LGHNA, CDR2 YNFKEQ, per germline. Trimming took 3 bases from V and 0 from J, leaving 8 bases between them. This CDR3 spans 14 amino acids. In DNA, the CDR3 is TGTGCCAGCAGCCAGATACAGGTGAACACTGAAGCTTTCTTT. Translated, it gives CASSQIQVNTEAFF.

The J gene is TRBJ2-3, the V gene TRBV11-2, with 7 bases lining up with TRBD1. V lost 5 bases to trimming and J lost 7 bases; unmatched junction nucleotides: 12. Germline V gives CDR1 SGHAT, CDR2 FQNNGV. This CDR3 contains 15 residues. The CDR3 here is CASSTPGTEYYTQYF. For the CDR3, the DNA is TGTGCCAGCAGCACCCCCGGGACAGAGTACTATACGCAGTATTTT.

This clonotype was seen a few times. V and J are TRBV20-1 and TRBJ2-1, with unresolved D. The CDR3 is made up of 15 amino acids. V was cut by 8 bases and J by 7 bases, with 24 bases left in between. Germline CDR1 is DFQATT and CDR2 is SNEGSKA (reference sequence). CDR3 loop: CSFLSMGWASNEQFF. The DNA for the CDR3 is TGCAGTTTTCTCTCGATGGGATGGGCCTCGAATGAGCAGTTCTTC.

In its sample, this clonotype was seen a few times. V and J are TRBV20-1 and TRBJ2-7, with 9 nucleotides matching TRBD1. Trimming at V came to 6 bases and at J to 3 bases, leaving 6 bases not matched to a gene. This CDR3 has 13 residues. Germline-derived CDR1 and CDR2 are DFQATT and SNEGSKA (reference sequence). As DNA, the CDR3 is TGCAGTGCGCCGACAGGGGGGATCTACGAGCAGTACGTC. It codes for CSAPTGGIYEQYV.

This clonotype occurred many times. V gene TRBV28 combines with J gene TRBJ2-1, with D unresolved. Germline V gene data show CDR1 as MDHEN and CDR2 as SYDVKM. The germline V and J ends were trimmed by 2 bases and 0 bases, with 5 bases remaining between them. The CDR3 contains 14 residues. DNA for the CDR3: TGTGCCAGCAGTTTAGCGGCCTCCTACAATGAGCAGTTCTTC. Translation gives CASSLAASYNEQFF.

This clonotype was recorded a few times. CDR3 loop: CASRQTGTANTEAFF. The DNA of the CDR3 is TGTGCCAGCAGGCAGACCGGGACGGCGAACACTGAAGCTTTCTTT. This chain connects TRBV12-3 or TRBV12-4 to TRBJ1-1, with a possible D match to TRBD1 (5 bases). V was shortened by 6 bases and J by 1 base, with 15 bases between the two germline ends. The CDR3 totals 15 residues.

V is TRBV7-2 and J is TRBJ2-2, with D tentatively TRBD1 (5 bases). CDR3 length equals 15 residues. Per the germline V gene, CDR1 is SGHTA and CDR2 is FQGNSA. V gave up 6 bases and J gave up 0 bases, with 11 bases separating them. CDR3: CASRRQPANTGELFF. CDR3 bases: TGTGCCAGCAGACGACAGCCTGCGAACACCGGGGAGCTGTTTTTT.

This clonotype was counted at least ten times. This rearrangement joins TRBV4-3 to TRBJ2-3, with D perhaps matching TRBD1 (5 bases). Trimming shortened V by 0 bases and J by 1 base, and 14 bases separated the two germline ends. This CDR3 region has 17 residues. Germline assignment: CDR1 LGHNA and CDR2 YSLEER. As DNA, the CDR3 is TGCGCCAGCAGCCAAGATCCCCAGGGCACGGGCACAGATACGCAGTATTTT. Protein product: CASSQDPQGTGTDTQYF.

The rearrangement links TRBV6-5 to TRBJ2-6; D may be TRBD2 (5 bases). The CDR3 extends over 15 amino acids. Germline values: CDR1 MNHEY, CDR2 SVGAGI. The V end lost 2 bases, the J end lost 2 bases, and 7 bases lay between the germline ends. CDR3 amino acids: CASSYEGAGANVLTF. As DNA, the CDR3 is TGTGCCAGCAGTTACGAGGGCGCTGGGGCCAACGTCCTGACTTTC.

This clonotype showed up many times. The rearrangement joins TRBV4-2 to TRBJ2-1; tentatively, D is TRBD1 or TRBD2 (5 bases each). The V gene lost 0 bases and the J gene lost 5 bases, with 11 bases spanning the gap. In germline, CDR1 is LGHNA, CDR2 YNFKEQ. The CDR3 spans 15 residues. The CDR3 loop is CASSQDPGTDNEQFF. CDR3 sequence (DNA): TGTGCCAGCAGCCAAGATCCCGGGACCGACAATGAGCAGTTCTTC.

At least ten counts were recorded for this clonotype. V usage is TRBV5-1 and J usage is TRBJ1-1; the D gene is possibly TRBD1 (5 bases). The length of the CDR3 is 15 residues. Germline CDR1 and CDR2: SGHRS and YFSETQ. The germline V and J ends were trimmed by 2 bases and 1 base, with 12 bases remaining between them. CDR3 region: CASSLTGTGNTEAFF. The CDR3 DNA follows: TGCGCCAGCAGCTTAACCGGGACGGGGAACACTGAAGCTTTCTTT.

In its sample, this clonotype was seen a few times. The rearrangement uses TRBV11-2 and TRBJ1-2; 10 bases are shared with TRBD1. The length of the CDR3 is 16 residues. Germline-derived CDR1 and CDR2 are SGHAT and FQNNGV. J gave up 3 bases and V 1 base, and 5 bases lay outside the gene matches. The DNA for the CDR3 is TGTGCCAGCAGCTTAGTTTGGACAGGGGGTTACTATGGCTACACCTTC. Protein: CASSLVWTGGYYGYTF.

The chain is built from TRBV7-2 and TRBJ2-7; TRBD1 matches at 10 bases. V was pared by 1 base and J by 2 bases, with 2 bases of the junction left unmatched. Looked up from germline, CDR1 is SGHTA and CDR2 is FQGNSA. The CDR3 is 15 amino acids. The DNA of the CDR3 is TGTGCCAGCAGCTTAGGACAGGGGGCGCCCTACGAGCAGTACTTC. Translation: CASSLGQGAPYEQYF. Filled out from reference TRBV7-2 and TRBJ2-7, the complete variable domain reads GAGVSQSPSNKVTEKGKDVELRCDPISGHTALYWYRQSLGQGLEFLIYFQGNSAPDKSGLPSDRFSAERTGGSVSTLTIQRTQQEDSAVYLCASSLGQGAPYEQYFGPGTRLTVT.

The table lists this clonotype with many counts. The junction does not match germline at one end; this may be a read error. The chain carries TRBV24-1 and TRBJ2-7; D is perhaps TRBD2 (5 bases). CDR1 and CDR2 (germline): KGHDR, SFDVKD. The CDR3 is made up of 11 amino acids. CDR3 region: CATGEGYEQYF. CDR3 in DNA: TGTGCCACCGGTGAGGGTTACGAGCAGTACTTC.

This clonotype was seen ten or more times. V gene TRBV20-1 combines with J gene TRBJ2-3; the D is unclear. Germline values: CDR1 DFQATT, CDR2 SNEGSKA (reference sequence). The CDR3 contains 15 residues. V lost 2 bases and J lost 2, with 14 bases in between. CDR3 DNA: TGCAGTGCTAGAAGTTTCGGTAGGGTCACAGATACGCAGTATTTT. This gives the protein CSARSFGRVTDTQYF.

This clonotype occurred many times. CDR3 sequence: CASTRGGFPSGNTGELFF. Here the CDR3 DNA reads TGTGCCAGCACCCGAGGTGGATTTCCCAGTGGGAACACCGGGGAGCTGTTTTTT. This chain connects TRBV7-2 to TRBJ2-2; no definite D call. V was clipped by 7 bases and J by 1 base, with 22 bases between them. The CDR3 is 18 amino acids. The germline gives CDR1 SGHTA, CDR2 FQGNSA.

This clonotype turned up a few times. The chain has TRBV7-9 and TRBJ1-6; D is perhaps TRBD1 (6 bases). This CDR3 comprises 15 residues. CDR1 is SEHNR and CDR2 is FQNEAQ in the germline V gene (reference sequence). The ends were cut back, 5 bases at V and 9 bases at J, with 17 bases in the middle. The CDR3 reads CASSPEEGVGSPLHF. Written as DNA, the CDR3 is TGTGCCAGCAGCCCAGAAGAGGGGGTCGGTTCACCCCTCCACTTT.

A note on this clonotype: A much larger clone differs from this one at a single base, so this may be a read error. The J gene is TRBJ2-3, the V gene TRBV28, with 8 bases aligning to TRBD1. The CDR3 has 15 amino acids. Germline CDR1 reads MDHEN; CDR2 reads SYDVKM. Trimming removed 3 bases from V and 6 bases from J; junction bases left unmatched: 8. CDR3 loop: CASSLEGQGSDTQYF. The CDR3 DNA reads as TGTGCCAGCAGTTTGGAAGGACAGGGCAGTGATACGCAGTATTTT.

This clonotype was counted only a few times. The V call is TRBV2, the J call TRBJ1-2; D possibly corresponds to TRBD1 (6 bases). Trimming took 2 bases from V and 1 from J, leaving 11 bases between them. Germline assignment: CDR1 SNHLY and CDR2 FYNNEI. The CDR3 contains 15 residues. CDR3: CASSEWGGHNYGYTF. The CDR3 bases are TGTGCCAGCAGTGAATGGGGGGGCCATAACTATGGCTACACCTTC.